This entry lists 30 T cell receptor beta chains sequenced from one sample in a study of T cells in Graves' hyperthyroidism and ophthalmopathy (dated by TCRdb to the late 2010s). The method behind the library was multiplex PCR. Sequencing took place on an Illumina HiSeq 2000. Amplification of TCR beta CDR3 regions was carried out from RNA transcripts. For the first round of RT-PCR on the TCR CDR3, the HTBI primer set was used together with the Qiagen OneStep RT-PCR kit. TCRdb reanalyzed the raw reads on its own, using fastp at Q25 for trimming and MiXCR for clone calling, and kept in-frame beta chains. Rows are combined by CDR3 protein, so each entry shows the most common genes and DNA. This sample comprises about 160,000 distinct CDR3 sequences, just under 9.5% of them detected only once. The ten largest clonotypes hold around 20% of the sample. Sequenced material: blood. The receptors come from a woman aged 18 to 35 with Graves' hyperthyroidism that later progressed to Graves' ophthalmopathy.

This clonotype was picked up many times. The J gene is TRBJ2-2, the V gene TRBV19; D is tentatively TRBD1 or TRBD2 (5 bases each). The CDR3 runs 14 residues. Germline-derived CDR1 and CDR2 are LNHDA and SQIVND (reference sequence). Between the trimmed V and J ends, which lost 2 bases and 7 bases, there was a span of 11 bases. CDR3 protein: CASSIQGADGELFF. Here the CDR3 DNA reads TGTGCCAGTAGTATACAGGGAGCAGACGGGGAGCTGTTTTTT.

This clonotype was picked up many times. The V call is TRBV6-2 or TRBV6-3, the J call TRBJ1-1; D is unresolved. Trimming removed 6 bases from V and 1 base from J, with 9 bases in between. The CDR3 covers 13 residues. Germline CDR1 and CDR2: MNHEY and SVGEGT. The CDR3 region is CASRNPENTEAFF. The CDR3 region has the DNA TGTGCCAGCAGGAATCCAGAGAACACTGAAGCTTTCTTT.

Ten or more counts support this clonotype. The J gene is TRBJ2-7, the V gene TRBV30, with D perhaps TRBD2 (6 bases). V dropped 1 base and J dropped 3 bases, with 7 bases sitting between them. The CDR3 extends over 12 amino acids. CDR1 is GTSNPN and CDR2 is SVGIG in the germline V gene (reference sequence). The CDR3 DNA sequence: TGTGCCTGGAGTGGGGGAGGCTACGAGCAGTACTTC. It specifies CAWSGGGYEQYF.

This clonotype was detected ten times or more. The rearrangement uses TRBV20-1 and TRBJ2-5; 8 nucleotides match TRBD2. CDR1 and CDR2 from the germline V gene are DFQATT and SNEGSKA (reference sequence). The CDR3 runs 15 residues. V lost 3 bases and J lost 5; bases outside the gene matches: 11. This CDR3 reads CSASGRGGEFETQYF. CDR3 DNA sequence: TGCAGTGCTAGTGGTCGGGGGGGCGAATTTGAGACCCAGTACTTC.

This chain links TRBV27 with TRBJ2-1, with 12 positions matching TRBD1. The length of the CDR3 is 14 residues. Germline assignment: CDR1 MNHEY and CDR2 SMNVEV (reference sequence). V gave up 4 bases and J gave up 9 bases; unmatched junction bases: 4. CDR3 bases: TGTGCCAGCAGTTCCGGGACAGGGGGCGTTGAGCAGTTCTTC. This encodes CASSSGTGGVEQFF.

There are many counts of this clonotype. CDR3 protein: CASSGIRAGEQYF. CDR3 coding DNA: TGTGCCAGTAGCGGGATACGAGCGGGGGAGCAGTACTTC. This chain joins TRBV19 and TRBJ2-7; 7 bases fit TRBD2. The CDR3 length is 13 residues. The J segment lost 7 bases and the V segment lost 6 bases, leaving 9 bases of the junction unmatched. From germline, CDR1 is LNHDA and CDR2 SQIVND (reference sequence).

Many counts were recorded for this clonotype. The V call is TRBV20-1, the J call TRBJ2-1; tentative D call: TRBD1 (5 bases). This CDR3 spans 14 amino acids. The germline V gene has CDR1 DFQATT and CDR2 SNEGSKA (reference sequence). V was cut by 3 bases and J by 8 bases, with 17 bases left in between. This chain's CDR3 is CSASRVGNLDEQFF. The CDR3 DNA follows: TGCAGTGCTAGCAGGGTAGGGAATTTGGATGAGCAGTTCTTC.

This clonotype showed up many times. The chain recombines TRBV12-3 or TRBV12-4 with TRBJ2-1; D may correspond to TRBD1 or TRBD2 (6 bases each). CDR3 length: 14 amino acids. V was pared by 5 bases and J by 2 bases, with 10 bases between. The CDR3 DNA reads as TGTGCCAGCAGTCCCGGGGGCCCCTACAATGAGCAGTTCTTC. This sequence encodes CASSPGGPYNEQFF.

This clonotype was picked up many times. This chain uses TRBV9 with TRBJ2-5; D is unclear. Germline CDR1 is SGDLS and CDR2 is YYNGEE. V was pared by 1 base and J by 4 bases, with 8 bases between. CDR3 length: 13 residues. The CDR3 loop is CASSVQASETQYF. The CDR3, as DNA: TGTGCCAGCAGCGTACAAGCGTCAGAGACCCAGTACTTC.

V and J are TRBV27 and TRBJ1-1; D ambiguous. In germline, CDR1 is MNHEY, CDR2 SMNVEV (reference sequence). There are 16 residues in the CDR3. Trimming took off 2 bases at V and 0 bases at J, with 13 bases between the two ends. In nucleotides, the CDR3 is TGTGCCAGCAGTTTAAGCAGCAACCCTATGAACACTGAAGCTTTCTTT. Its translation is CASSLSSNPMNTEAFF.

Many counts were recorded for this clonotype. The rearrangement joins TRBV12-3 or TRBV12-4 to TRBJ1-2; D is uncertain. The V end lost 5 bases, the J end lost 4 bases, and 11 bases lay between the germline ends. The CDR3 covers 13 residues. Here the CDR3 DNA reads TGTGCCAGCAGTCCGGTGGCCGGCTATGGCTACACCTTC. This codes for CASSPVAGYGYTF.

Many counts were recorded for this clonotype. The V and J genes are TRBV9 and TRBJ1-6; no clear D gene. The CDR3 is made up of 13 amino acids. V lost 3 bases to trimming and J lost 7 bases, with 8 bases between them. Germline V lookup: CDR1 SGDLS, CDR2 YYNGEE. The CDR3 sequence is CASSGTVNSPLHF. DNA for the CDR3: TGTGCCAGCAGCGGGACCGTCAATTCACCCCTCCACTTT.

This clonotype was seen repeatedly, ten times or more. J is TRBJ2-3 and V is TRBV7-3; 7 nucleotides agree with TRBD2. There are 14 residues in the CDR3. V was clipped by 6 bases and J by 1 base; unmatched bases: 4. Germline V gives CDR1 SGHTA, CDR2 FQGTGA. The CDR3 is CASSLSGGTDTQYF. CDR3 coding DNA: TGTGCCAGCAGTCTAAGCGGGGGCACAGATACGCAGTATTTT.

This clonotype was detected only a few times. CDR3 sequence: CASSQDTLASEQYF. DNA for the CDR3: TGCGCCAGCAGCCAAGATACCTTAGCGTCCGAGCAGTACTTC. J is TRBJ2-7 and V is TRBV4-1; the D gene is possibly TRBD2 (5 bases). V was cut by 0 bases and J by 6 bases, with 12 bases left in between. CDR3 size: 14 residues. Looked up from germline, CDR1 is MGHRA and CDR2 is YSYEKL.

V usage is TRBV5-1 and J usage is TRBJ2-7; 8 bases are a match to TRBD2. From germline, CDR1 is SGHRS and CDR2 YFSETQ. After removal of 3 bases from V and 2 bases from J, the junction contained 7 bases not matched to a gene. The CDR3 length is 15 residues. The CDR3 is CASSSTGLGAYEQYF. The CDR3 DNA reads TGCGCCAGCAGCTCGACGGGACTAGGAGCCTACGAGCAGTACTTC.

This clonotype was picked up many times. In DNA, the CDR3 is TGTGCCAGCAGCTTTGGACTAGCGTTAGGACATGAGCAGTTCTTC. This translates into CASSFGLALGHEQFF. The chain carries TRBV13 and TRBJ2-1; 9 nucleotides align to TRBD2. Germline lookup yields CDR1 PRHDT and CDR2 FYEKMQ (reference sequence). Trimming removed 3 bases from V and 8 bases from J; junction bases left unmatched: 8. This CDR3 has 15 residues.

This clonotype has a handful of counts. The chain links TRBV4-1 to TRBJ1-4; tentative D call: TRBD1 (5 bases). The CDR3 totals 15 residues. Germline CDR1 MGHRA, CDR2 YSYEKL. Trimming took 0 bases from V and 8 from J, leaving 13 bases between them. The CDR3 nucleotides are TGCGCCAGCAGCCAAGAGAAGGGGCGGGTAGAAAAACTGTTTTTT. Protein product: CASSQEKGRVEKLFF.

In this sample, this clonotype turned up many times. CDR3 sequence reads: CASSTGQSGNSPLHF. Written as DNA, the CDR3 is TGTGCCAGCAGCACCGGACAGTCGGGGAATTCACCCCTCCACTTT. The chain uses TRBV7-2 and TRBJ1-6; D is perhaps TRBD1 (6 bases). Germline V gives CDR1 SGHTA, CDR2 FQGNSA. The V and J ends lost 5 bases and 7 bases respectively, with 15 bases between them. The CDR3 runs to 15 residues.

The V call is TRBV15, the J call TRBJ2-7; D gene unclear. Trimming removed 0 bases from V and 4 bases from J, with 16 bases in between. Germline V CDR1 and CDR2: LNHNV, YYDKDF (reference sequence). The CDR3 runs 16 residues. The CDR3, as DNA: TGTGCCACCAGCAGAGATGTGGGGATGTCGGCGTACGAGCAGTACTTC. This sequence encodes CATSRDVGMSAYEQYF.

In this sample, this clonotype turned up many times. The V gene is TRBV27, the J gene TRBJ1-1; possibly TRBD1 for D (6 bases). Germline assignment: CDR1 MNHEY and CDR2 SMNVEV (reference sequence). This CDR3 spans 14 amino acids. V gave up 10 bases and J gave up 4 bases, with 19 bases separating them. The chain's CDR3 is CATSPGGRSTEAFF. CDR3 in DNA: TGTGCCACCTCCCCCGGGGGGCGAAGCACTGAAGCTTTCTTT.

This clonotype was seen many times. This chain connects TRBV29-1 to TRBJ2-5; maybe TRBD1 (5 bases). Trimming stripped 7 bases from V and 5 bases from J, with 17 bases between. The CDR3 is made up of 13 amino acids. Germline CDR1 reads SQVTM; CDR2 reads ANQGSEA. CDR3 sequence (DNA): TGCAGCGCCCCTTGGTCCTCAGGGGAGACCCAGTACTTC. Translation gives CSAPWSSGETQYF.

This clonotype was detected ten times or more. The chain couples TRBV27 to TRBJ1-1; D is perhaps TRBD1 (6 bases). CDR1 and CDR2 (germline): MNHEY, SMNVEV (reference sequence). This CDR3 is built from 13 residues. Deletions cut 7 bases from V and 3 bases from J, with 12 bases between. The CDR3 protein is CASTTQGYTEAFF. CDR3 DNA sequence: TGTGCCAGCACCACACAGGGTTACACTGAAGCTTTCTTT.

V usage is TRBV18 and J usage is TRBJ2-2; 9 nucleotides agree with TRBD1. V gave up 5 bases and J gave up 4 bases; unmatched junction bases: 8. CDR1 and CDR2 (germline): KGHSH, LQKENI. The CDR3 is made up of 16 amino acids. CDR3 sequence: CASSTRQGVSTGELFF. The CDR3 bases are TGTGCCAGCTCAACTCGACAGGGGGTGAGCACCGGGGAGCTGTTTTTT.

This clonotype was seen repeatedly, ten times or more. The gene calls are TRBV28 and TRBJ1-2, with TRBD1 matching 7 bases. The germline gives CDR1 MDHEN, CDR2 SYDVKM. The length of the CDR3 is 13 residues. V shed 5 bases and J 8 bases; nucleotides not matched to a gene: 8. In nucleotides, the CDR3 is TGTGCCAGCAGTGAGGGACAGCATTTGGGCTACACCTTC. Translated, it gives CASSEGQHLGYTF.

The table lists this clonotype with many counts. The genes are TRBV7-9 and TRBJ1-4; perhaps TRBD1 as D (5 bases). The CDR3 extends over 15 amino acids. Germline V CDR1 and CDR2: SEHNR, FQNEAQ (reference sequence). Trimming cost V 1 base and J 4 bases, with 10 bases left between them. For the CDR3, the DNA is TGTGCCAGCAGCTTAGGCGGGGCCGTTAATGAAAAACTGTTTTTT. Its translation is CASSLGGAVNEKLFF.

Many counts were recorded for this clonotype. This chain joins TRBV11-3 and TRBJ2-1; 11 bases fit TRBD2. The J segment lost 1 base and the V segment lost 0 bases, leaving 2 bases of the junction unmatched. Germline V gene lookup returns CDR1 SGHNT and CDR2 YENEEA. The CDR3 has 17 amino acids. The CDR3 spells CASSLDGTSGSYNEQFF. Written as DNA, the CDR3 is TGTGCCAGCAGCTTAGATGGGACTAGCGGTTCCTACAATGAGCAGTTCTTC. The full variable domain, rest sourced from reference TRBV11-3 and TRBJ2-1, is EAGVVQSPRYKIIEKKQPVAFWCNPISGHNTLYWYLQNLGQGPELLIRYENEEAVDDSQLPKDRFSAERLKGVDSTLKIQPAELGDSAVYLCASSLDGTSGSYNEQFFGPGTRLTVL.

In its sample, this clonotype was seen many times. This rearrangement joins TRBV15 to TRBJ1-1; D ambiguous. V lost 1 base and J 5 bases, leaving 11 bases between the germline ends. Germline CDR1 reads LNHNV; CDR2 reads YYDKDF (reference sequence). The CDR3 runs to 14 residues. The CDR3 loop is CATSRVGLRTEAFF. The CDR3 DNA reads TGTGCCACCAGCAGAGTTGGATTAAGGACTGAAGCTTTCTTT.

This clonotype was found many times. The V call is TRBV13, the J call TRBJ2-3; no clear D gene. V was shortened by 6 bases and J by 6 bases, with 10 bases between the two germline ends. The CDR3 sequence is 12 residues long. CDR1 and CDR2 (germline): PRHDT, FYEKMQ (reference sequence). CDR3 loop: CASRLGSDTQYF. For the CDR3, the DNA is TGTGCCAGCAGACTTGGCTCGGATACGCAGTATTTT. Complete variable domain (other parts from reference TRBV13 and TRBJ2-3): AAGVIQSPRHLIKEKRETATLKCYPIPRHDTVYWYQQGPGQDPQFLISFYEKMQSDKGSIPDRFSAQQFSDYHSELNMSSLELGDSALYFCASRLGSDTQYFGPGTRLTVL.

At least ten counts were recorded for this clonotype. The V gene is TRBV2, the J gene TRBJ2-2, with 12 bases fitting TRBD2. CDR1 is SNHLY, CDR2 FYNNEI, per germline. After removal of 2 bases from V and 5 bases from J, the junction contained 6 bases not matched to a gene. This CDR3 contains 17 residues. The CDR3 DNA is TGTGCCAGCAGTGAACTCCTAGCGGGGGGGCAAACCGGGGAGCTGTTTTTT. Translated: CASSELLAGGQTGELFF.

This clonotype has at least ten counts. The chain employs TRBV19 and TRBJ1-5; D is uncertain. Germline V gene data show CDR1 as LNHDA and CDR2 as SQIVND (reference sequence). This CDR3 is built from 14 residues. V was cut by 3 bases and J by 6 bases, with 12 bases left in between. CDR3 nucleotides: TGTGCCAGTAGTATGCTAGTGGGAACTCAGCCCCAGCATTTT. It translates to CASSMLVGTQPQHF.